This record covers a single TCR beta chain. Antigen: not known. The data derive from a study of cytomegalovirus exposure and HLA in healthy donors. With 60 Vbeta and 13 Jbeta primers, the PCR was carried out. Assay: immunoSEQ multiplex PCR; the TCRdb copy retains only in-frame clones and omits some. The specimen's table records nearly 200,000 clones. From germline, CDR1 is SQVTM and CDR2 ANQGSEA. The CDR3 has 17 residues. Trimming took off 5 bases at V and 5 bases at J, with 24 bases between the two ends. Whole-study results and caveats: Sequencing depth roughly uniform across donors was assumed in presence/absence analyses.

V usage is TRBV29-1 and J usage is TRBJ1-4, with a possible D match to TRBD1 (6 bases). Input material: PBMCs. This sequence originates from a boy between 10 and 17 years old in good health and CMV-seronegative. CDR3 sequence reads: CSVLLIEQGSFNEKLFF. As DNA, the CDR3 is TGCAGCGTTCTGCTAATTGAACAGGGAAGCTTCAATGAAAAACTGTTTTTT.